These 30 T cell receptor beta chains were sequenced from one sample in a study of T-cell reconstitution after alpha-beta-depleted transplantation in children. A library of TCRbeta sequences, prepared with unique molecular identifiers, was generated. TCRdb fed the PCR reads into MiXCR, producing one record per CDR3 protein. This repertoire shows roughly 670,000 distinct CDR3 sequences, about an eighth found once; its top ten account for 0.79%. The sample here was PBMCs, taken before TCRalphabeta/CD19-depleted stem cell transplant. The receptors derive from a girl between 2 and 10 years old with congenital amegakaryocytic thrombocytopenia, due to receive a stem cell transplant.

The rearrangement uses TRBV4-1 and TRBJ2-7; 7 bases line up with TRBD1. The CDR3 has 14 residues. V lost 4 bases and J lost 5; bases outside the gene matches: 8. Germline assignment: CDR1 MGHRA and CDR2 YSYEKL. CDR3 protein: CASSPLPGTDEQYF. DNA of the CDR3: TGCGCCAGCAGCCCCCTACCCGGGACAGACGAGCAGTACTTC.

The table lists this clonotype with many counts. The genes are TRBV30 and TRBJ2-2; D remains unclear. The CDR3 contains 11 residues. The V gene's germline CDR1 is GTSNPN and CDR2 SVGIG (reference sequence). The CDR3 spells CAAVVTGELFF. Written as DNA, the CDR3 is TGTGCAGCCGTAGTGACCGGGGAGCTGTTTTTT.

This clonotype was observed a few times. This rearrangement joins TRBV7-2 to TRBJ2-3, with TRBD2 as a possible D gene (5 bases). V lost 5 bases and J lost 1, with 16 bases in between. Germline assignment: CDR1 SGHTA and CDR2 FQGNSA. This CDR3 comprises 16 residues. The CDR3 nucleotides read TGTGCCAGCAGCCCGGACTGGTTGGTTGGCACAGATACGCAGTATTTT. Translated, it gives CASSPDWLVGTDTQYF. The full variable domain, with the rest looked up from reference TRBV7-2 and TRBJ2-3, is GAGVSQSPSNKVTEKGKDVELRCDPISGHTALYWYRQSLGQGLEFLIYFQGNSAPDKSGLPSDRFSAERTGGSVSTLTIQRTQQEDSAVYLCASSPDWLVGTDTQYFGPGTRLTVL.

This clonotype occurred many times. The chain couples TRBV20-1 to TRBJ1-5, with 7 positions matching TRBD1. This CDR3 has 15 amino acids. Germline V gene data show CDR1 as DFQATT and CDR2 as SNEGSKA (reference sequence). V shed 3 bases and J 4 bases; nucleotides not matched to a gene: 9. DNA for the CDR3: TGCAGTGCTAGCCCCAGGGGGTCGGGGAATCAGCCCCAGCATTTT. Translating it yields CSASPRGSGNQPQHF.

Concerning this clonotype itself: A much larger clone differs from this one at a single base, so this may be a read error. This chain uses TRBV5-1 with TRBJ2-1; tentatively, D is TRBD1 or TRBD2 (5 bases each). The germline CDR1 and CDR2 sequences are SGHRS and YFSETQ. CDR3 length equals 11 residues. In DNA, the CDR3 is TGCTCCAGCAGCAGGGACGGGGAGCGATTCTTC. It specifies CSSSRDGERFF. The full variable domain, rest sourced from reference TRBV5-1 and TRBJ2-1, is KAGVTQTPRYLIKTRGQQVTLSCSPISGHRSVSWYQQTPGQGLQFLFEYFSETQRNKGNFPGRFSGRQFSNSRSEMNVSTLELGDSALYLCSSSRDGERFFGPGTRLTVL.

The chain recombines TRBV12-3 or TRBV12-4 with TRBJ2-7, with TRBD2 matching over 9 bases. V shed 5 bases, J shed 2 bases, and the junction held 7 bases outside the gene matches. The CDR3 consists of 15 residues. The CDR3 region has the DNA TGTGCCAGCAGTCCTATCCTAGCGGGAACCTACGAGCAGTACTTC. Translating gives CASSPILAGTYEQYF.

This clonotype was picked up a small number of times. This chain uses TRBV11-2 with TRBJ1-1; D unresolved. Germline V CDR1 and CDR2: SGHAT, FQNNGV. The CDR3 is 12 amino acids. Trimming took 5 bases from V and 6 from J, leaving 10 bases between them. The CDR3 loop is CASSPIDAEAFF. The CDR3 nucleotides read TGTGCCAGCAGCCCGATCGACGCTGAAGCTTTCTTT. The variable domain in full, completed from reference TRBV11-2 and TRBJ1-1, reads EAGVAQSPRYKIIEKRQSVAFWCNPISGHATLYWYQQILGQGPKLLIQFQNNGVVDDSQLPKDRFSAERLKGVDSTLKIQPAKLEDSAVYLCASSPIDAEAFFGQGTRLTVV.

To note about this clonotype: One end of the junction is discordant with germline, which a read error may explain. The gene calls are TRBV20-1 and TRBJ2-4; TRBD2 matches 9 bases. CDR1 is DFQATT, CDR2 SNEGSKA, per germline (reference sequence). The CDR3 runs 17 residues. The CDR3 loop reads CCARGETSGLAKNIQYF. Here the CDR3 DNA reads TGCTGTGCTAGAGGGGAGACTAGCGGTCTAGCCAAAAACATTCAGTACTTC.

This clonotype appeared a few times. This chain uses TRBV4-2 with TRBJ2-2, with D tentatively TRBD1 (5 bases). The germline V gene encodes CDR1 LGHNA and CDR2 YNFKEQ. The germline V and J ends were trimmed by 4 bases and 5 bases, with 20 bases remaining between them. This CDR3 is 17 amino acids long. DNA of the CDR3: TGTGCCAGCAGCCCAAGTTCCCAGCCAGGGTGGACCGGGGAGCTGTTTTTT. Translation gives CASSPSSQPGWTGELFF.

J is TRBJ2-5 and V is TRBV20-1, with D possibly being TRBD1 or TRBD2 (6 bases each). The CDR3 sequence is 14 residues long. Germline V gene lookup returns CDR1 DFQATT and CDR2 SNEGSKA (reference sequence). Trimming took 4 bases from V and 1 from J, leaving 13 bases between them. CDR3 nucleotide sequence: TGCAGTGCTAAATTTCGGGGGCCCCAAGAGACCCAGTACTTC. This codes for CSAKFRGPQETQYF.

The rearrangement links TRBV28 to TRBJ2-7, with 9 bases fitting TRBD2. Trimming removed 3 bases from V and 3 bases from J; junction bases left unmatched: 6. CDR3 length equals 15 residues. CDR1 and CDR2 from the germline V gene are MDHEN and SYDVKM. The CDR3 DNA follows: TGTGCCAGCAGTTTGGGGACTAGCATGGTCTACGAGCAGTACTTC. Translating it yields CASSLGTSMVYEQYF.

This clonotype was detected a few times. The V gene is TRBV3-1, the J gene TRBJ1-2; weak D call: TRBD1 (5 bases). The V and J ends lost 4 bases and 9 bases respectively, with 15 bases between them. Germline-derived CDR1 and CDR2 are LGHDT and YNNKEL (reference sequence). The CDR3 covers 13 residues. The chain's CDR3 is CASSRGRELSYTF. CDR3 nucleotides: TGTGCCAGCAGCCGCGGCAGGGAGTTAAGCTACACCTTC. Drawing the rest from reference TRBV3-1 and TRBJ1-2, the complete variable domain is DTAVSQTPKYLVTQMGNDKSIKCEQNLGHDTMYWYKQDSKKFLKIMFSYNNKELIINETVPNRFSPKSPDKAHLNLHINSLELGDSAVYFCASSRGRELSYTFGSGTRLTVV.

This chain links TRBV15 with TRBJ2-7; TRBD1 agrees at 7 bases. Germline CDR1 reads LNHNV; CDR2 reads YYDKDF (reference sequence). CDR3 length: 16 amino acids. The ends lost 2 bases at V and 3 bases at J; junction bases unmatched: 10. The CDR3 nucleotides are TGTGCCACCAGCAGACTTACCGGGACAGATAACTACGAGCAGTACTTC. Translated, it gives CATSRLTGTDNYEQYF.

This clonotype was found many times. The rearrangement joins TRBV12-3 or TRBV12-4 to TRBJ2-1; 10 nucleotides agree with TRBD2. The CDR3 spans 14 residues. J was trimmed by 7 bases and V by 3 bases; bases with no gene match: 3. The CDR3 coding sequence is TGTGCCAGCAGTTTTGTAGCGGGGGGTAATGAGCAGTTCTTC. This translates into CASSFVAGGNEQFF.

This clonotype was detected ten times or more. J is TRBJ1-2 and V is TRBV5-1; 10 nucleotides line up with TRBD1. CDR1 is SGHRS, CDR2 YFSETQ, per germline. This CDR3 has 17 residues. V was clipped by 3 bases and J by 6 bases; unmatched bases: 14. DNA of the CDR3: TGCGCCAGCAGCTGGAACGACGGGACAGGGGAGGTGGATGGCTACACCTTC. This encodes CASSWNDGTGEVDGYTF. The full variable domain, rest sourced from reference TRBV5-1 and TRBJ1-2, is KAGVTQTPRYLIKTRGQQVTLSCSPISGHRSVSWYQQTPGQGLQFLFEYFSETQRNKGNFPGRFSGRQFSNSRSEMNVSTLELGDSALYLCASSWNDGTGEVDGYTFGSGTRLTVV.

This clonotype was detected only a few times. The V call is TRBV5-1, the J call TRBJ2-1; no reliable D call. CDR3 size: 17 residues. CDR1 and CDR2 from the germline V gene are SGHRS and YFSETQ. The V gene lost 0 bases and the J gene lost 0 bases, with 13 bases spanning the gap. CDR3 protein: CASSLVLATLSYNEQFF. The CDR3 DNA sequence: TGCGCCAGCAGCTTGGTATTAGCAACTCTCTCCTACAATGAGCAGTTCTTC.

Turning to this clonotype: A read error may explain this, as a much larger clone is one base away. The chain is built from TRBV20-1 and TRBJ2-7; TRBD2 agrees at 12 bases. CDR3 length equals 16 residues. CDR1 DFQATT and CDR2 SNEGSKA come from the germline V gene (reference sequence). CDR3 residues: CSARGETSGSIDERYF. CDR3 in DNA: TGCAGTGCTAGAGGCGAGACTAGCGGGAGTATAGACGAGCGGTACTTC.

The chain has TRBV12-3 or TRBV12-4 and TRBJ2-7, with D unresolved. There are 13 residues in the CDR3. V was clipped by 4 bases and J by 7 bases, with 14 bases between them. DNA of the CDR3: TGTGCCAGCAGTTATCCGGGTCCCGTGGAGCAGTACTTC. As protein: CASSYPGPVEQYF.

This clonotype was observed at least ten times. The V gene is TRBV10-2, the J gene TRBJ2-7; 8 bases agree with TRBD2. V gave up 1 base and J gave up 5 bases; unmatched junction bases: 7. The CDR3 spans 15 residues. Looked up from germline, CDR1 is WSHSY and CDR2 is SAAADI. CDR3 bases: TGCGCCAGCAGTGAGTGGACCGGGACTAGTAACGAGCAGTACTTC. This codes for CASSEWTGTSNEQYF.

The sample holds a few counts of this clonotype. The chain has TRBV10-1 and TRBJ2-7; no reliable D call. The CDR3 covers 15 residues. V lost 3 bases, J lost 2 bases, and 14 bases lay in between. The germline CDR1 and CDR2 sequences are WNHNN and SYGVQD (reference sequence). The CDR3 spells CASSETVGNPYEQYF. Here the CDR3 DNA reads TGCGCCAGCAGTGAAACCGTAGGCAACCCCTACGAGCAGTACTTC.

J is TRBJ2-1 and V is TRBV19, with 7 bases that match TRBD2. The germline gives CDR1 LNHDA, CDR2 SQIVND (reference sequence). Trimming removed 0 bases from V and 2 bases from J; junction bases left unmatched: 1. This CDR3 has 15 amino acids. The chain's CDR3 is CASSIESGAYNEQFF. The DNA for the CDR3 is TGTGCCAGTAGTATAGAAAGCGGGGCCTACAATGAGCAGTTCTTC.

This clonotype has only a few counts. This chain links TRBV29-1 with TRBJ1-1; D call uncertain. CDR1 and CDR2 from the germline V gene are SQVTM and ANQGSEA. Trimming removed 5 bases from V and 3 bases from J, with 13 bases in between. CDR3 length: 13 residues. This CDR3 is CSVQSPGDTEAFF. The DNA of the CDR3 is TGCAGCGTTCAGTCACCGGGAGACACTGAAGCTTTCTTT.

In its sample, this clonotype was seen a few times. The chain couples TRBV3-1 to TRBJ1-5; D perhaps matches TRBD1 (5 bases). CDR3 size: 18 residues. V lost 1 base and J 9 bases, leaving 25 bases between the germline ends. Germline lookup yields CDR1 LGHDT and CDR2 YNNKEL (reference sequence). CDR3 DNA: TGTGCCAGCAGCCAAGGTCCTCCGGTTCTCCGGGCTAGGGGGCCCCAGCATTTT. Translation: CASSQGPPVLRARGPQHF.

The rearrangement links TRBV3-1 to TRBJ2-7; tentative D call: TRBD2 (5 bases). The CDR3 spans 14 residues. V lost 4 bases and J 5 bases, leaving 15 bases between the germline ends. From germline, CDR1 is LGHDT and CDR2 YNNKEL (reference sequence). The DNA for the CDR3 is TGTGCCAGCAGCCGACGGGGTAAGAGCCACGAGCAGTACTTC. Its protein product is CASSRRGKSHEQYF.

This clonotype was recorded many times. The gene calls are TRBV20-1 and TRBJ2-1; TRBD1 aligns across 7 bases. The J segment lost 9 bases and the V segment lost 0 bases, leaving 5 bases of the junction unmatched. From germline, CDR1 is DFQATT and CDR2 SNEGSKA (reference sequence). The CDR3 covers 13 residues. The CDR3 loop reads CSAREGRTGEQFF. CDR3 nucleotide sequence: TGCAGTGCTAGAGAGGGTAGGACAGGTGAGCAGTTCTTC.

This clonotype was counted ten times or more. The chain carries TRBV5-1 and TRBJ2-2, with D unclear. The CDR3 has 14 residues. Germline lookup yields CDR1 SGHRS and CDR2 YFSETQ. The V end lost 4 bases, the J end lost 0 bases, and 7 bases lay between the germline ends. The CDR3 protein is CASSPGANTGELFF. DNA of the CDR3: TGCGCCAGCAGCCCTGGTGCGAACACCGGGGAGCTGTTTTTT.

The chain joins TRBV5-1 to TRBJ1-1, with a tentative D call TRBD1 (6 bases). The germline V and J ends were trimmed by 0 bases and 4 bases, with 10 bases remaining between them. CDR3 length equals 14 residues. Germline-derived CDR1 and CDR2 are SGHRS and YFSETQ. CDR3 sequence: CASSLDRAGTEAFF. In DNA form, the CDR3 reads TGCGCCAGCAGCTTGGACAGGGCAGGCACTGAAGCTTTCTTT.

This clonotype was detected a few times. The CDR3 sequence: CASSLGHAGAGNEQFF. The CDR3 DNA follows: TGTGCCAGCAGCTTGGGTCACGCGGGAGCGGGAAATGAGCAGTTCTTC. V gene TRBV5-4 combines with J gene TRBJ2-1, with 7 bases that match TRBD2. Germline CDR1 reads SGHNT; CDR2 reads YYREEE (reference sequence). The V and J ends lost 0 bases and 7 bases, in that order; junction bases with no gene match: 10. This CDR3 comprises 16 residues.

This rearrangement joins TRBV20-1 to TRBJ2-5; D is possibly TRBD2 (6 bases). Trimming shortened V by 0 bases and J by 1 base, and 21 bases separated the two germline ends. The V gene's germline CDR1 is DFQATT and CDR2 SNEGSKA (reference sequence). The CDR3 totals 18 residues. The CDR3 DNA is TGCAGTGCTAGAGATAGGGACTTGTCTGGGGTGGCCCAAGAGACCCAGTACTTC. Its protein is CSARDRDLSGVAQETQYF.

This clonotype was counted only a few times. V is TRBV20-1 and J is TRBJ2-1, with 8 nucleotides matching TRBD2. The CDR3 loop spans 15 amino acids. CDR1 is DFQATT and CDR2 is SNEGSKA in the germline V gene (reference sequence). V lost 0 bases, J lost 8 bases, and 9 bases stayed unmatched. In nucleotides, the CDR3 is TGCAGTGCTAGAGAGACCGGGACTAGTTCCCATGAGCAGTTCTTC. Residues: CSARETGTSSHEQFF.